Presented here are 10 T cell receptor beta chains from one specimen sequenced in a study of identical twins. TCRdb itself ran the 5' RACE reads through MiXCR, one entry per CDR3 protein. The sample yields about 280,000 distinct CDR3 sequences, approximately 8.5% seen once. The sample was also reused in another study, on yellow fever vaccine responses in identical twins.

The sample was memory (CD45RO+) T cells sorted from blood. The origin of the receptors is a woman under 30 in good health.

This clonotype was seen only a few times. The V call is TRBV7-6, the J call TRBJ2-1, with 7 bases that match TRBD2. CDR1 and CDR2 (germline): SGHVS, FNYEAQ. The CDR3 runs to 16 residues. V gave up 5 bases and J gave up 4 bases; unmatched junction bases: 11. CDR3 sequence reads: CASSPRTAGVYNEQFF. The CDR3 coding sequence is TGTGCCAGCAGCCCCCGGACCGCGGGGGTTTACAATGAGCAGTTCTTC.

This clonotype has only a few counts. This chain uses TRBV9 with TRBJ2-1; 8 nucleotides match TRBD1. This CDR3 has 15 amino acids. Trimming at V came to 1 base and at J to 5 bases, leaving 5 bases not matched to a gene. Germline V gene data show CDR1 as SGDLS and CDR2 as YYNGEE. CDR3 coding DNA: TGTGCCAGCAGCGTATTGACAGGGGAGCACAATGAGCAGTTCTTC. Protein product: CASSVLTGEHNEQFF.

At least ten counts were recorded for this clonotype. The CDR3 loop reads CASSLDSTTGELFF. The CDR3 nucleotides read TGCGCCAGCAGCTTGGACTCGACCACCGGGGAGCTGTTTTTT. The chain joins TRBV5-1 to TRBJ2-2; unclear D gene. Germline-derived CDR1 and CDR2 are SGHRS and YFSETQ. The CDR3 is 14 residues long. The V and J ends lost 0 bases and 4 bases respectively, with 7 bases between them.

V and J are TRBV2 and TRBJ1-1; 10 bases agree with TRBD1. Germline V lookup: CDR1 SNHLY, CDR2 FYNNEI. The V and J ends lost 4 bases and 6 bases, in that order; junction bases with no gene match: 8. This CDR3 is built from 15 residues. The CDR3 coding sequence is TGTGCCAGCAGTGTTAGCCGGGACAGGGGCCCTGAAGCTTTCTTT. It codes for CASSVSRDRGPEAFF.

This clonotype was recorded a few times. The V call is TRBV2, the J call TRBJ1-1; D is undetermined. Trimming removed 11 bases from V and 3 bases from J, with 13 bases in between. CDR1 SNHLY and CDR2 FYNNEI come from the germline V gene. There are 12 residues in the CDR3. The CDR3 DNA follows: TGTGCCGGATCCCTCCTCGACACTGAAGCTTTCTTT. Protein: CAGSLLDTEAFF.

The gene calls are TRBV19 and TRBJ1-5, with TRBD1 as a possible D gene (6 bases). Germline V CDR1 and CDR2: LNHDA, SQIVND (reference sequence). Trimming shortened V by 5 bases and J by 3 bases, and 14 bases separated the two germline ends. CDR3 size: 15 residues. The CDR3 sequence: CASSGGGGANQPQHF. The CDR3 nucleotides are TGTGCCAGTAGTGGAGGGGGAGGGGCCAATCAGCCCCAGCATTTT.

V is TRBV20-1 and J is TRBJ2-5; D is possibly TRBD1 or TRBD2 (5 bases each). V lost 0 bases to trimming and J lost 7 bases, with 18 bases between them. CDR1 is DFQATT and CDR2 is SNEGSKA in the germline V gene (reference sequence). This CDR3 has 15 amino acids. The CDR3 here is CSAREPGTDISTQYF. The DNA of the CDR3 is TGCAGTGCTAGAGAACCCGGGACGGATATTTCGACCCAGTACTTC.

J is TRBJ2-1 and V is TRBV6-1, with D perhaps TRBD1 (6 bases). V shed 4 bases and J shed 8 bases, with 9 bases lying between them. There are 12 residues in the CDR3. CDR1 is MNHNS and CDR2 is SASEGT in the germline V gene. CDR3 in amino acids: CASSGYRDEQFF. The CDR3 nucleotides read TGTGCCAGCAGTGGATACAGGGATGAGCAGTTCTTC.

The chain employs TRBV7-2 and TRBJ1-2; the D is unclear. Germline V CDR1 and CDR2: SGHTA, FQGNSA. V dropped 1 base and J dropped 4 bases, with 7 bases sitting between them. This CDR3 has 13 residues. The CDR3 DNA reads as TGTGCCAGCAGCTTAGAACAGCCCTATGGCTACACCTTC. As protein: CASSLEQPYGYTF.

The gene calls are TRBV10-3 and TRBJ2-7, with D possibly matching TRBD2 (6 bases). V was cut by 4 bases and J by 4 bases, with 8 bases left in between. This CDR3 has 12 residues. From germline, CDR1 is ENHRY and CDR2 SYGVKD. DNA of the CDR3: TGTGCCATCAGTGGAAGCGGGTACGAGCAGTACTTC. This translates into CAISGSGYEQYF.